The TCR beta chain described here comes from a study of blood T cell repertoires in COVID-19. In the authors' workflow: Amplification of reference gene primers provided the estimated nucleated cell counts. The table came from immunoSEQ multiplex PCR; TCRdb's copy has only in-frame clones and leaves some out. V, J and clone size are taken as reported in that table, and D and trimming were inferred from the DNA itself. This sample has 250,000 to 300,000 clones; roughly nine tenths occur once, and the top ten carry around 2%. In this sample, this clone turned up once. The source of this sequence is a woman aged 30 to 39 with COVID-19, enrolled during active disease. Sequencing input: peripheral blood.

The CDR3 sequence: CASAPSGRTGELFF. As DNA, the CDR3 is TGTGCCAGCGCACCTAGCGGGAGAACCGGGGAGCTGTTTTTT. V and J are TRBV28 and TRBJ2-2; TRBD2 matches at 10 bases. Looked up from germline, CDR1 is MDHEN and CDR2 is SYDVKM. The V segment lost 8 bases and the J segment 5 bases; nucleotides outside the gene matches: 5. The CDR3 is 14 amino acids.